The 19 T cell receptor beta chains in this list originate from one sample, sequenced in a study of OX40 agonist ivuxolimab in advanced cancers. Library preparation employed the immunoSEQ multiplex PCR assay. TCRdb mirrors the immuneACCESS table, restricted to in-frame sequences. Some clones are absent from its copies; in checked studies, under half trace to an unresolved V gene, and the reason for the others is unknown. In this sample the table shows roughly 79,000 clones, about 90% of which occur a single time. The top ten clonotypes cover 1.5% to 2% of the sample. The material was CD4+ or CD8+ T cells sorted from blood, obtained in a trial of the OX40 agonist ivuxolimab. The receptors were sampled from an adult with an advanced solid tumor such as melanoma, head and neck, liver or kidney cancer.

As DNA, the CDR3 is TGTGCCAGCAGCTTGATGACAGGTACGAACACTGAAGCTTTCTTT. Protein sequence: CASSLMTGTNTEAFF. The rearrangement uses TRBV5-6 and TRBJ1-1; perhaps TRBD1 as D (6 bases). Trimming took 1 base from V and 1 from J, leaving 11 bases between them. In germline, CDR1 is SGHDT, CDR2 YYEEEE. This CDR3 comprises 15 residues.

In DNA, the CDR3 is TGTGCCAGCTCACCAACTGGGACAGTTCCTGGAAACACCATATATTTT. Translating gives CASSPTGTVPGNTIYF. The rearrangement uses TRBV18 and TRBJ1-3; 7 bases agree with TRBD1. This CDR3 contains 16 residues. Germline V CDR1 and CDR2: KGHSH, LQKENI. The V and J ends lost 2 bases and 2 bases, in that order; junction bases with no gene match: 6.

V gene TRBV28 combines with J gene TRBJ2-3; 9 bases map to TRBD2. Trimming cost V 5 bases and J 4 bases; bases outside gene matches: 19. The CDR3 contains 19 residues. CDR1 is MDHEN, CDR2 SYDVKM, per germline. The CDR3 is CASSASSRAGGPGADTQYF. CDR3 coding DNA: TGTGCCAGCAGTGCCTCCAGTCGGGCGGGAGGGCCCGGGGCAGATACGCAGTATTTT.

V gene TRBV6-6 combines with J gene TRBJ1-2, with D possibly TRBD1 on 5 matching bases. Trimming took off 1 base at V and 8 bases at J, with 11 bases between the two ends. Looked up from germline, CDR1 is MNHNY and CDR2 is SVGAGI (reference sequence). The CDR3 spans 13 residues. Written as DNA, the CDR3 is TGTGCCAGCAGTTACTTAGGGGACGACGGCTACACCTTC. This sequence encodes CASSYLGDDGYTF.

CDR3: CASSLGEDLGELFF. CDR3 coding DNA: TGTGCCAGCAGCTTAGGGGAGGACTTAGGGGAGCTGTTTTTT. The rearrangement uses TRBV7-6 and TRBJ2-2; D is possibly TRBD2 (6 bases). Germline values: CDR1 SGHVS, CDR2 FNYEAQ. V lost 1 base to trimming and J lost 8 bases, with 11 bases between them. The CDR3 covers 14 residues.

Written as DNA, the CDR3 is TGTGCCAGCAGCTTAAGGACGTGGGGACTAGCGGGAGCCTACGAGCAGTACTTC. Protein product: CASSLRTWGLAGAYEQYF. The chain is built from TRBV7-8 and TRBJ2-7; 14 bases match TRBD2. This CDR3 region has 18 residues. The ends lost 2 bases at V and 2 bases at J; junction bases unmatched: 8. Germline V CDR1 and CDR2: SGHVS, FQNEAQ. Full variable domain (remainder filled in from reference TRBV7-8 and TRBJ2-7): GAGVSQSPRYKVAKRGQDVALRCDPISGHVSLFWYQQALGQGPEFLTYFQNEAQLDKSGLPSDRFFAERPEGSVSTLKIQRTQQEDSAVYLCASSLRTWGLAGAYEQYFGPGTRLTVT.

The chain uses TRBV5-6 and TRBJ2-7, with no clear D. The CDR3 contains 12 residues. With 3 bases removed from V and 7 bases from J, the gap between germline ends came to 11 bases. The V gene's germline CDR1 is SGHDT and CDR2 YYEEEE. As DNA, the CDR3 is TGTGCCAGCAGCTCCAGTTTTGGGGAGCAGTACTTC. It specifies CASSSSFGEQYF.

CDR3 bases: TGCGCCAGCAGCTTGAACAGGGGCGCAGATACGCAGTATTTT. Encoded protein: CASSLNRGADTQYF. The chain combines TRBV5-1 with TRBJ2-3; 7 bases map to TRBD1. The CDR3 is made up of 14 amino acids. Germline CDR1 SGHRS, CDR2 YFSETQ. V dropped 1 base and J dropped 4; count of bases not matched to a gene: 3.

V and J are TRBV7-9 and TRBJ2-1; D is unresolved. Germline assignment: CDR1 SEHNR and CDR2 FQNEAQ (reference sequence). Trimming pared 3 bases from V and 9 bases from J, leaving 18 bases between. CDR3 length: 15 residues. CDR3 coding DNA: TGTGCCAGCAGCTTCTACCAACTCCGGACGGGTGAGCAGTTCTTC. Its translation is CASSFYQLRTGEQFF.

The chain joins TRBV5-6 to TRBJ1-3; no clear D. V lost 0 bases and J lost 0, with 1 base in between. Germline V gives CDR1 SGHDT, CDR2 YYEEEE. The CDR3 spans 13 residues. CDR3 protein: CASSLVSGNTIYF. CDR3 DNA: TGTGCCAGCAGCTTGGTCTCTGGAAACACCATATATTTT.

V gene TRBV28 combines with J gene TRBJ1-2, with D possibly being TRBD1 (5 bases). V shed 7 bases and J shed 0 bases, with 12 bases lying between them. The CDR3 loop spans 14 amino acids. Germline V CDR1 and CDR2: MDHEN, SYDVKM. The CDR3 sequence: CASIQTASNYGYTF. CDR3 coding DNA: TGTGCCAGCATCCAGACAGCTTCTAACTATGGCTACACCTTC.

The chain has TRBV2 and TRBJ1-5, with 7 positions matching TRBD1. Trimming cost V 7 bases and J 6 bases; bases outside gene matches: 9. CDR1 and CDR2 (germline): SNHLY, FYNNEI. The CDR3 is 14 amino acids. The CDR3 DNA is TGTGCCAGCAAAATGCAGGGGGGCGGTCAGCCCCAGCATTTT. Residues: CASKMQGGGQPQHF.

The V gene is TRBV30, the J gene TRBJ2-6; D tentatively fits TRBD1 or TRBD2 (5 bases each). V was pared by 3 bases and J by 0 bases, with 12 bases between. The CDR3 has 16 residues. In germline, CDR1 is GTSNPN, CDR2 SVGIG (reference sequence). The CDR3, as DNA: TGTGCCTGGAGGGACCGGGACCACTCTGGGGCCAACGTCCTGACTTTC. Amino acids: CAWRDRDHSGANVLTF.

CDR3 sequence: CASSFLDTRGGKNIQYF. CDR3 nucleotide sequence: TGTGCCAGCAGCTTTTTGGACACCCGAGGAGGCAAAAACATTCAGTACTTC. V and J are TRBV5-6 and TRBJ2-4, with D possibly being TRBD1 or TRBD2 (5 bases each). CDR1 SGHDT and CDR2 YYEEEE come from the germline V gene. This CDR3 is built from 17 residues. The V gene lost 2 bases and the J gene lost 3 bases, with 18 bases spanning the gap.

The chain is built from TRBV5-4 and TRBJ2-7, with unresolved D. Germline V lookup: CDR1 SGHNT, CDR2 YYREEE (reference sequence). Trimming left V 3 bases short and J 3 bases short, with 10 bases between. CDR3 length equals 13 residues. The CDR3 sequence: CASSSDGDYEQYF. In DNA, the CDR3 is TGTGCCAGCAGCTCGGACGGAGACTACGAGCAGTACTTC.

This chain uses TRBV20-1 with TRBJ2-1, with D possibly matching TRBD1 (5 bases). The V and J ends lost 6 bases and 14 bases respectively, with 17 bases between them. The length of the CDR3 is 11 residues. The V gene's germline CDR1 is DFQATT and CDR2 SNEGSKA (reference sequence). CDR3 amino acids: CSAKGLNPKFF. The CDR3 DNA sequence: TGCAGTGCCAAGGGGCTGAACCCTAAGTTCTTC.

The V gene is TRBV28, the J gene TRBJ2-7; D perhaps matches TRBD2 (6 bases). Trimming stripped 7 bases from V and 6 bases from J, with 22 bases between. Germline V CDR1 and CDR2: MDHEN, SYDVKM. CDR3 length: 15 amino acids. CDR3 sequence reads: CASNPPTRGSREQYF. The CDR3 DNA reads TGTGCCAGCAATCCTCCGACTAGAGGGTCCCGCGAGCAGTACTTC.

The chain couples TRBV27 to TRBJ2-2, with a weak D call TRBD1 (6 bases). The CDR3 runs to 16 residues. Trimming took off 6 bases at V and 6 bases at J, with 20 bases between the two ends. The germline gives CDR1 MNHEY, CDR2 SMNVEV (reference sequence). The CDR3 DNA is TGTGCCAGCAGCTTGGGGGCCCGGATTGGACCCGGGGAGCTGTTTTTT. This codes for CASSLGARIGPGELFF.

The chain is built from TRBV6-1 and TRBJ2-1, with D possibly being TRBD2 (6 bases). This CDR3 is built from 12 residues. Per germline, CDR1 MNHNS and CDR2 SASEGT. V lost 2 bases, J lost 14 bases, and 13 bases lay in between. The CDR3 is CASSEPPSAKFF. DNA for the CDR3: TGTGCCAGCAGTGAACCCCCTAGCGCTAAGTTCTTC.